The sequence of this T cell receptor (beta chain) was determined in a study of cytomegalovirus exposure and HLA in healthy donors. The germline V and J ends were trimmed by 0 bases and 2 bases, with 8 bases remaining between them. CDR1 SGHRS and CDR2 YFSETQ come from the germline V gene. The CDR3 sequence is 14 residues long. 60 Vbeta and 13 Jbeta primers were used in PCR. Data came from immunoSEQ multiplex PCR; TCRdb stores just in-frame clones and leaves some out. The sample holds tens of thousands of clones, roughly 65% seen once. Sequenced sample: PBMCs. This chain joins TRBV5-1 and TRBJ2-5; D not certain. The TCR originated in a male donor in good health and CMV-seropositive. CDR3 amino acids: CASSLGRPQETQYF. The CDR3 nucleotides read TGCGCCAGCAGCTTGGGGCGGCCTCAAGAGACCCAGTACTTC.